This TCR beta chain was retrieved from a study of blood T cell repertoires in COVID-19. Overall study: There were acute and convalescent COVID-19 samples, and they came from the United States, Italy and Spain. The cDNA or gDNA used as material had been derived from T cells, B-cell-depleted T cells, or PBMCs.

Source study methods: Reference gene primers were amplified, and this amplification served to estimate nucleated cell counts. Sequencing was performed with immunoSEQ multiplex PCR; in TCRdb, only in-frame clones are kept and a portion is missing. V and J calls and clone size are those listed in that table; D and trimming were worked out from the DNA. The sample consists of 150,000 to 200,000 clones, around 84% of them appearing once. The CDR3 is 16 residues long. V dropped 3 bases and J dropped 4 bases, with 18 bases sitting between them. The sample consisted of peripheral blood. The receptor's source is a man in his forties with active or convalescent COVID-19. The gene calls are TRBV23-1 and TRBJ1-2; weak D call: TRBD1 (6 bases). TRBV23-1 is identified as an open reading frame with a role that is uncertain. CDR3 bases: TGCGCCAGCAGTCAGCCCCATACAGGGAGAGGCTATGGCTACACCTTC. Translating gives CASSQPHTGRGYGYTF.